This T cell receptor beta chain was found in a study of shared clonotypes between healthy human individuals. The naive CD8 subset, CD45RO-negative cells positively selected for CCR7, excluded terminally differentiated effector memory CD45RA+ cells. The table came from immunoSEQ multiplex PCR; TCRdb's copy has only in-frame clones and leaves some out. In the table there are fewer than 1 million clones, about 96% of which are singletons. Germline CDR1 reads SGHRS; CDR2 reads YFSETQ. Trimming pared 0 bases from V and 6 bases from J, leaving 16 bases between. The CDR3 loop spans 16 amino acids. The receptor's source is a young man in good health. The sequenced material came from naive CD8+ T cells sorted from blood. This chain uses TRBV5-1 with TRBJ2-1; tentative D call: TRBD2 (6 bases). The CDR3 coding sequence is TGCGCCAGCAGCTTGGCCGGTAGCGGATATATCAATGAGCAGTTCTTC. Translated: CASSLAGSGYINEQFF.